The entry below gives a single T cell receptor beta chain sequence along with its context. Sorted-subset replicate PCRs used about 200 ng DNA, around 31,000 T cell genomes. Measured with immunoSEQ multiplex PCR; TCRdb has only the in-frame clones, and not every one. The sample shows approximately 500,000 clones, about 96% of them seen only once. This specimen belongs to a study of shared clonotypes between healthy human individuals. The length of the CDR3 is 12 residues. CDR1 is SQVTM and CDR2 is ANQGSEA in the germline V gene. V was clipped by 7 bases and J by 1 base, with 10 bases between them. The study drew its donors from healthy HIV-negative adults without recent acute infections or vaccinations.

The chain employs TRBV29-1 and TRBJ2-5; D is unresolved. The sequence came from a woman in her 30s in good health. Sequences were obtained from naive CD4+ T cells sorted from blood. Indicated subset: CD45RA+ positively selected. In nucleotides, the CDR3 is TGCAGCGCCTCGGACGCCCAAGAGACCCAGTACTTC. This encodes CSASDAQETQYF.